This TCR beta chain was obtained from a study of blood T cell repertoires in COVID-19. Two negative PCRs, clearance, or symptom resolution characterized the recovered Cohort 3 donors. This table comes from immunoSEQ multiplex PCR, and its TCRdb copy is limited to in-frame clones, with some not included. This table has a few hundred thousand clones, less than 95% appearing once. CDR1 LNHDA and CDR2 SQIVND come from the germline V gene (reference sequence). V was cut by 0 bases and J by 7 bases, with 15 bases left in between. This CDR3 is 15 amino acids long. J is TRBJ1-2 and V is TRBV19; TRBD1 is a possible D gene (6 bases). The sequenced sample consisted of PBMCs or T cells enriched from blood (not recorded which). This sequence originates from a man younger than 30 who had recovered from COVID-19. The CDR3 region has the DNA TGTGCCAGTAGTATAGATCCCGGGGGGGCTCGTGGCTACACCTTC. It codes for CASSIDPGGARGYTF.